This T cell receptor (beta chain) was sequenced in a study of blood T cells in healthy people across ages. Findings and limits, study-wide: The long-lived group displayed more naive CD4+ cells, plus higher diversity, than the aged donors did.

A J-beta primer mix and a sample-barcoded 5' primer were used in a second PCR of about 7 to 12 cycles. MiXCR, applied by TCRdb to the 5' RACE reads, yields one record per CDR3 protein. Of approximately 1,100,000 distinct CDR3 sequences listed, less than 50% are singletons. This clonotype occurred once. Antigen: not known. Per sample, at least 5 micrograms of total RNA were extracted. Trimming removed 3 bases at V and 7 bases at J, with 16 bases between. The CDR3 has 14 amino acids. CDR1 is DFQATT, CDR2 SNEGSKA, per germline (reference sequence). This sequence was found in a woman aged 55-70 years in good health. The chain recombines TRBV20-1 with TRBJ1-5; the D gene is possibly TRBD1 (6 bases). Sequenced input: blood. CDR3 bases: TGCAGTGCTAGCCTACGGGGGGCCGGGCAGCCCCAGCATTTT. Translation: CSASLRGAGQPQHF.